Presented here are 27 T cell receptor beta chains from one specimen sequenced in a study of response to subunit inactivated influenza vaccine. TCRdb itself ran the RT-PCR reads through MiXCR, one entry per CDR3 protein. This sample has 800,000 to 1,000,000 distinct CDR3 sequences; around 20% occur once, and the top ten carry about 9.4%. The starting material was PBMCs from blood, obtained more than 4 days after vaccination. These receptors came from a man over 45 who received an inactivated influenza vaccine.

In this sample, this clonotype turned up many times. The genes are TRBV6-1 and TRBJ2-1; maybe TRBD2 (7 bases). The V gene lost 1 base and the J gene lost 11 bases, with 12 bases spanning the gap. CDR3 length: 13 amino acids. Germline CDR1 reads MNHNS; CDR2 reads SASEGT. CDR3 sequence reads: CASSEGEGTKQFF. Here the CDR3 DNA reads TGTGCCAGCAGTGAAGGGGAGGGGACAAAGCAGTTCTTC.

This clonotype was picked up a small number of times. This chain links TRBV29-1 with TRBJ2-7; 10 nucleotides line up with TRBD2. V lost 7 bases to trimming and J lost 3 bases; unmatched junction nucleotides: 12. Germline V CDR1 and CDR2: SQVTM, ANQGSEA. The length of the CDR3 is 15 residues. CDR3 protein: CSATKGVAGGYEQYF. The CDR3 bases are TGCAGCGCAACGAAGGGGGTAGCGGGAGGCTACGAGCAGTACTTC.

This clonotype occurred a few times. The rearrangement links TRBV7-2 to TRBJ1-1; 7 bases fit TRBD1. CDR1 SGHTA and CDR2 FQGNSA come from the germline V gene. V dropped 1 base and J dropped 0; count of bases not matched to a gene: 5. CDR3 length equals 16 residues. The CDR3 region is CASSLEGARLNTEAFF. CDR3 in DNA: TGTGCCAGCAGCTTAGAGGGGGCCAGACTGAACACTGAAGCTTTCTTT.

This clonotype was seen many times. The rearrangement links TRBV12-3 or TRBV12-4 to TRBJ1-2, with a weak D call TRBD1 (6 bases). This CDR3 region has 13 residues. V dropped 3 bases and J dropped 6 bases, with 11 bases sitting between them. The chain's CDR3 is CASSFHGGDGYTF. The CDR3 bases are TGTGCCAGCAGTTTTCATGGGGGCGATGGCTACACCTTC.

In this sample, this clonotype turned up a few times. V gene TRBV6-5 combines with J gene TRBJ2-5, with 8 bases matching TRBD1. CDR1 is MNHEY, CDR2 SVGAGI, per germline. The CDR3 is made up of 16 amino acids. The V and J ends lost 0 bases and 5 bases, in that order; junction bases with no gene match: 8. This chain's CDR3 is CASSYSFTGGRETQYF. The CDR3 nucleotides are TGTGCCAGCAGTTACTCCTTTACAGGGGGTCGCGAGACCCAGTACTTC.

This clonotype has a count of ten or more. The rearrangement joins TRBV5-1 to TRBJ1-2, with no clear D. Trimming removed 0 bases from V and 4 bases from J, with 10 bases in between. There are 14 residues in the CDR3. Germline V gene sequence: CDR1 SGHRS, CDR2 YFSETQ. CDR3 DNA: TGCGCCAGCAGCTTGGAGCTCCAGAGCTATGGCTACACCTTC. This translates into CASSLELQSYGYTF.

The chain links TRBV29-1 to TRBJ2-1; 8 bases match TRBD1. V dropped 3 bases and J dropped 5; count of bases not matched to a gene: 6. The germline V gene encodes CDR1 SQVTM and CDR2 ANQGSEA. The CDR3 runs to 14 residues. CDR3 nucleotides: TGCAGCGTTGAGGGTGACAGGGGCCACAATGAGCAGTTCTTC. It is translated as CSVEGDRGHNEQFF.

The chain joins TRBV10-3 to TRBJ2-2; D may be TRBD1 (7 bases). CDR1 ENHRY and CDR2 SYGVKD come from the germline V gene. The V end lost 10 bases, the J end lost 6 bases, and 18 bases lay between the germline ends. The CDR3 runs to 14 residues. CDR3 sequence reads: CASRDSPSAGELFF. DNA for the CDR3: TGTGCCAGCCGGGACAGCCCTAGCGCCGGGGAGCTGTTTTTT.

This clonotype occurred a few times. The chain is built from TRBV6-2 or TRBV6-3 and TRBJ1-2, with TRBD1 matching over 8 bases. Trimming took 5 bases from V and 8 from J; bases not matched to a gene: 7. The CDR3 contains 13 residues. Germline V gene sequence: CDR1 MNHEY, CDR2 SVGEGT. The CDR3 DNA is TGTGCCAGCAGTGTCCGGGACAGGTCCGGCTACACCTTC. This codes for CASSVRDRSGYTF.

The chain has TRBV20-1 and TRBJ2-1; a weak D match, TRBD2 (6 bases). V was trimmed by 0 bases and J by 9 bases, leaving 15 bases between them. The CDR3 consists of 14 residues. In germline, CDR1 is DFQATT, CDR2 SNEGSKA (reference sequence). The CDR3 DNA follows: TGCAGTGCTAGAGAGGGGACTGGGGTTGGTGAGCAGTTCTTC. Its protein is CSAREGTGVGEQFF.

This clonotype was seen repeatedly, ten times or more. The CDR3, as DNA: TGTGCCAGCAGCCCCCTGGTGACCGGGGAGCTGTTTTTT. Protein: CASSPLVTGELFF. V gene TRBV7-3 combines with J gene TRBJ2-2; D gene uncertain. The germline gives CDR1 SGHTA, CDR2 FQGTGA. This CDR3 spans 13 amino acids. V was trimmed by 5 bases and J by 5 bases, leaving 9 bases between them.

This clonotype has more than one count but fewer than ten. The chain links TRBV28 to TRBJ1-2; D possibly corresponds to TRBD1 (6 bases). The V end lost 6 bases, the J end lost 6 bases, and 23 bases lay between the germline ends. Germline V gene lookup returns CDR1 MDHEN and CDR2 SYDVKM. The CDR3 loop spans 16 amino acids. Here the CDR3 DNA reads TGTGCCAGCAGAAGGTTTCTGGGGGCGGCTATAAATGGCTACACCTTC. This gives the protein CASRRFLGAAINGYTF.

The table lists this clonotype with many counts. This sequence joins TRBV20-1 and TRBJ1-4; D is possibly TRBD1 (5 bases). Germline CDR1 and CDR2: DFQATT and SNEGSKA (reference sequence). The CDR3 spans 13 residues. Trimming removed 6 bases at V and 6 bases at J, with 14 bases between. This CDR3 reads CSAIGQFDEKLFF. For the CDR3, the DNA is TGCAGTGCGATTGGACAATTTGATGAAAAACTGTTTTTT.

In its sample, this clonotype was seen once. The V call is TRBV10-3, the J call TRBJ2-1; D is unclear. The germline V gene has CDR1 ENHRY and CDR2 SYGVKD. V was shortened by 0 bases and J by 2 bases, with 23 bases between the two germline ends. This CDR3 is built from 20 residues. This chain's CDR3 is CAISESGELERVITYNEQFF. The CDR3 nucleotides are TGTGCCATCAGTGAGTCTGGAGAACTGGAACGGGTCATTACCTACAATGAGCAGTTCTTC.

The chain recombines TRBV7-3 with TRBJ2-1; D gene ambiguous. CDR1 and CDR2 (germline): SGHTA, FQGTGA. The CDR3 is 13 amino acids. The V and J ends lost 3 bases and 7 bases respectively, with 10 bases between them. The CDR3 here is CASSLRNPNEQFF. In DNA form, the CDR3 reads TGTGCCAGCAGCTTGCGAAATCCGAATGAGCAGTTCTTC.

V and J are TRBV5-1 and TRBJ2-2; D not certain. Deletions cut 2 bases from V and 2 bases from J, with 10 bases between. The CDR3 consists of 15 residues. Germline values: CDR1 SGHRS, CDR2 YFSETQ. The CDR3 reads CASSFTTSNTGELFF. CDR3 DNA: TGCGCCAGCAGCTTCACGACAAGCAACACCGGGGAGCTGTTTTTT.

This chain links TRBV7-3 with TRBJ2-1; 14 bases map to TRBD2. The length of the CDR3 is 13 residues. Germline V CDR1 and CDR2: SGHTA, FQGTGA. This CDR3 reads CASGTSGSGEQFF. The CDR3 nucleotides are TGTGCTAGCGGGACTAGCGGGAGTGGTGAGCAGTTCTTC. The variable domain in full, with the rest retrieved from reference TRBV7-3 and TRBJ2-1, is GAGVSQTPSNKVTEKGKYVELRCDPISGHTALYWYRQSLGQGPEFLIYFQGTGAADDSGLPNDRFFAVRPEGSVSTLKIQRTERGDSAVYLCASGTSGSGEQFFGPGTRLTVL.

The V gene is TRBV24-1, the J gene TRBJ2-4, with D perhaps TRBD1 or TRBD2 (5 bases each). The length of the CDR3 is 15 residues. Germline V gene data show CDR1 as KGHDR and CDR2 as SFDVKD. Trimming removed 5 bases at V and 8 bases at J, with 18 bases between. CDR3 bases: TGTGCCACCAGTGTTGTCTTCGAGGGGAGAGACATTCAGTACTTC. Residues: CATSVVFEGRDIQYF.

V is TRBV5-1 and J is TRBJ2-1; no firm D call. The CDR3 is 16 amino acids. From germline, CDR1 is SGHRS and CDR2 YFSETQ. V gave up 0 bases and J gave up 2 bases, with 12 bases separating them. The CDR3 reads CASSLAVGDTYNEQFF. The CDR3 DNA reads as TGCGCCAGCAGCTTGGCCGTAGGTGATACCTACAATGAGCAGTTCTTC.

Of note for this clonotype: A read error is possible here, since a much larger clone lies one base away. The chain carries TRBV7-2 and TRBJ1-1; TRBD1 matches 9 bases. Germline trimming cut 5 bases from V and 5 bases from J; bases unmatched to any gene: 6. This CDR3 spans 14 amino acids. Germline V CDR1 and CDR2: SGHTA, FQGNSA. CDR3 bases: TGTGCCAGCAGCCCACAGGGGGCTGGTACTGAAGCTTTCTTT. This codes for CASSPQGAGTEAFF.

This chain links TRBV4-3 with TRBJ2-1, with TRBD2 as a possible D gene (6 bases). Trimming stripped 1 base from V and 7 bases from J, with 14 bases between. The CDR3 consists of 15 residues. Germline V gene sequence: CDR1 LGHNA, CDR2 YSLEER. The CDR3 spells CASSQGWGVGNEQFF. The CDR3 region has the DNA TGCGCCAGCAGCCAAGGTTGGGGGGTGGGGAATGAGCAGTTCTTC.

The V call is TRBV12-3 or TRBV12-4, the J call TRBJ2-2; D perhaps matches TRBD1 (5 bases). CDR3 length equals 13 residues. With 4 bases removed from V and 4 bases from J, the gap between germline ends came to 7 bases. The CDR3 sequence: CASSSDSTGELFF. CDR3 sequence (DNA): TGTGCCAGCAGTTCCGACAGCACCGGGGAGCTGTTTTTT.

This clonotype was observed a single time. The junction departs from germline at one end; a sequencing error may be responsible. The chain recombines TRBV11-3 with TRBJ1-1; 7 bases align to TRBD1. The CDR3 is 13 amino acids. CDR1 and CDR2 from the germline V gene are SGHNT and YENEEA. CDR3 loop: CATSSDRESEAFF. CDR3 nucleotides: TGTGCCACCAGCTCAGACAGGGAGTCTGAAGCTTTCTTT.

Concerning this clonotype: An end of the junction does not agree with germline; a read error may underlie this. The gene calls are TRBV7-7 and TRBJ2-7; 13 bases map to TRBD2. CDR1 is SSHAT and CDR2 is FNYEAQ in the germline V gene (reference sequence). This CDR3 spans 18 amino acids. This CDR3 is CASSFRTSGGLSSYEQYF. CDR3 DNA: TGTGCTAGCAGCTTCCGGACTAGCGGGGGCTTGAGCTCCTACGAGCAGTACTTC.

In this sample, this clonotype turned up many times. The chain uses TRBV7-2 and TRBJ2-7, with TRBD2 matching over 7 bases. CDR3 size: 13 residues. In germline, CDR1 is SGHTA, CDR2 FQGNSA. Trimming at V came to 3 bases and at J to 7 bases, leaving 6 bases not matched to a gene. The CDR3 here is CASSLERGGEQYF. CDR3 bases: TGTGCCAGCAGCTTGGAGCGGGGTGGGGAGCAGTACTTC.

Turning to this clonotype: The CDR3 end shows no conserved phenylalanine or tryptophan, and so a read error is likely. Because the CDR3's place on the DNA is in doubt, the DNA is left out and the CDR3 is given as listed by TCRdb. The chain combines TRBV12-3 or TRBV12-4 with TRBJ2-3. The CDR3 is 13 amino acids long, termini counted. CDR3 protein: CASSSSGAHDTQL.

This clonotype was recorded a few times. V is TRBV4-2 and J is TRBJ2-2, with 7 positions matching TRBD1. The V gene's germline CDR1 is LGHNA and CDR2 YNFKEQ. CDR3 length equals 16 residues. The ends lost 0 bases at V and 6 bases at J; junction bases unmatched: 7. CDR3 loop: CASSQDRIGGPGELFF. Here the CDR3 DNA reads TGTGCCAGCAGCCAAGATCGAATAGGGGGCCCCGGGGAGCTGTTTTTT.